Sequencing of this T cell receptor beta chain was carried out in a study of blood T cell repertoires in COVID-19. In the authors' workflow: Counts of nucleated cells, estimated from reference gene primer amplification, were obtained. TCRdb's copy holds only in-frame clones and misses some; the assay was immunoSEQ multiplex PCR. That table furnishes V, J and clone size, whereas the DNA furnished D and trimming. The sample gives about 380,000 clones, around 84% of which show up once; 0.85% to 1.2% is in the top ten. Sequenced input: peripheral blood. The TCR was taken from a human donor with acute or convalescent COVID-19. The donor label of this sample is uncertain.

CDR3 sequence: CSASPSGSSAGELFF. Written as DNA, the CDR3 is TGCAGTGCTAGTCCGAGCGGGAGTTCCGCCGGGGAGCTGTTTTTT. V gene TRBV20-1 combines with J gene TRBJ2-2, with TRBD2 identical over 8 bases. The CDR3 totals 15 residues. The junction had 9 bases not matched to a gene; V was cut back by 3 bases and J by 6 bases. Germline CDR1 DFQATT, CDR2 SNEGSKA (reference sequence).